This TCR beta chain was recorded in a study of PD-L1 blockade in urothelial cancer (TCRdb year 2017). Study-level background: Therapy was started in the mid-2010s for all patients, and atezolizumab 1,200 mg was administered intravenously every 3 weeks. About nine tenths of the roughly 29 patients were males with bladder-origin urothelial cancer, and 18 of 29 reported a prior smoking history. An ECOG performance status of 0 or 1 was recorded for the patients, and 0 to 3 prior chemotherapy regimens had been received by the patients. Blood samples were analyzed 3 weeks after the start of treatment (second dose) and 6 weeks after the start of treatment. Blood samples gave a median of approximately 150,000 T cells and approximately 81,000 unique TCRs, with a median clonality of roughly 0.081. An exploratory multi-omic analysis was conducted of the somatic, immune and clinical correlates of response to PD-L1 blockade with atezolizumab in urothelial cancer. Pretreatment tumor samples, along with matched peripheral blood serially collected before and after atezolizumab treatment, were subjected to TCR sequencing. Durable clinical benefit meant progression-free survival longer than 6 months, and TCR features were also tested against progression-free and overall survival. In the same patients, pretreatment tumors underwent whole exome sequencing and RNA sequencing in addition to TCR sequencing. Nine patients reached durable clinical benefit, while 20 or so patients did not. Pretreatment blood TCR-seq was available for nearly 30 patients, at least one posttreatment blood collection was obtained for some 24 patients, and tumor TCR-seq was available for some 24 patients. What the authors observed across the whole study: Because of the small sample size (n ≈ 27) and the many exploratory analyses performed, the results are intended to be regarded as hypothesis-generating. Patients with durable benefit showed greater expansion of tumor-associated TCR clones in peripheral blood 3 weeks after starting treatment (n ≈ 20, p = 0.022). A pretreatment peripheral blood TCR clonality below the median was linked to improved progression-free and overall survival.

Worth noting for this clone: Its antigen remains unidentified. No much larger clonotype is one base removed from it; base qualities were not supplied.

CDR3 length: 18 amino acids, cysteine to phenylalanine. The entry retains the CDR3 DNA only, 54 bases that are in frame from base 1. Looking up the germline V gene yields CDR1 SGHRS and CDR2 YFSETQ. Relative to germline, V is 3 bases shorter and J is 4 bases shorter, with 23 bases between their ends. Synthetic TCR analog templates were spiked into each PCR to estimate absolute template abundance from read counts. The immunoSEQ assay was used to amplify TCRbeta CDR3 regions from genomic DNA with bias-controlled V and J gene primers. Sequencing of rearranged TCRbeta segments was performed at approximately 20X coverage. In the original analysis: Sequencing errors were corrected by clustering, and CDR3s were annotated against IMGT so that V, D and J genes could be assigned. Downstream analyses used only productive TCRbeta rearrangements, leaving out any out-of-frame or stop-codon sequences. To compute clonality, Shannon entropy was normalized by the log of the number of unique productive sequences and then subtracted from one. Fisher's exact test with Benjamini-Hochberg correction, at a threshold of adjusted p below 0.01, was used to find clones that differed between time points or between blood and tumor. The clones in this table, taken by TCRdb from immuneACCESS, are in-frame only. Not every clone is retained; where verified, under half of the shortfall comes from an unresolved V gene, and the cause of the rest is unknown. That table is the source of V, J and clone size, and D and trimming were worked out from the DNA. This sample has tens of thousands of clones in its table, and 82% of those were observed once. 6% to 7% of the sample belongs to the ten largest clones.

The time point label, as the study defines it: pretreatment peripheral blood. A total of 25 to 35 patients with locally advanced or metastatic urothelial carcinoma, treated at Memorial Sloan Kettering on a trial protocol, made up the cohort. Peripheral blood mononuclear cells were collected pretreatment and during treatment, with between 1 and 8 total time points obtained per patient. The Qiagen DNeasy Blood extraction kit was used to purify genomic DNA from total PBMCs and tumor samples. PBMCs were collected pretreatment and during treatment, and were isolated and stored as previously described. The input for sequencing was PBMCs, taken around atezolizumab (anti-PD-L1) treatment. The sequence was obtained from a man in his sixties with urothelial cancer. This receptor chain uses TRBV5-1 and TRBJ2-1, with TRBD1 perhaps the D gene, on 6 matching bases. This receptor carries the CDR3 CASSWPRTDGDLYNEQFF. The DNA sequence reads TGCGCCAGCAGCTGGCCTCGGACAGATGGTGATCTGTACAATGAGCAGTTCTTC. With all but the CDR3 taken from the reference TRBV5-1 and TRBJ2-1 genes, the full variable domain is: KAGVTQTPRYLIKTRGQQVTLSCSPISGHRSVSWYQQTPGQGLQFLFEYFSETQRNKGNFPGRFSGRQFSNSRSEMNVSTLELGDSALYLCASSWPRTDGDLYNEQFFGPGTRLTVL.